This T cell receptor beta chain was captured in a study of cytomegalovirus exposure and HLA in healthy donors. Points from the study as a whole: The authors listed around 150 TCR beta chains as cytomegalovirus-associated. There were a few CMV-associated chains whose specificity for CMV antigens was confirmed in vitro. Reports indicated that the classifier achieved high specificity and sensitivity in diagnosing cytomegalovirus status.

Assay: immunoSEQ multiplex PCR; the TCRdb copy retains only in-frame clones and omits some. The sample carries about 140,000 clones, 70% to 90% recorded once. Comment on this clone: The antigen remains undetermined.

Trimming removed 7 bases from V and 0 bases from J, with 13 bases in between. CDR1 SQVTM and CDR2 ANQGSEA come from the germline V gene. This CDR3 comprises 15 residues. The sequenced sample consisted of PBMCs. The TCR originated in a man in his late teens or twenties in good health and CMV-seronegative. The chain employs TRBV29-1 and TRBJ2-6; possibly TRBD1 for D (5 bases). CDR3 amino acids: CSASDRASGANVLTF. The CDR3 region has the DNA TGCAGCGCCTCAGACAGAGCCTCTGGGGCCAACGTCCTGACTTTC.